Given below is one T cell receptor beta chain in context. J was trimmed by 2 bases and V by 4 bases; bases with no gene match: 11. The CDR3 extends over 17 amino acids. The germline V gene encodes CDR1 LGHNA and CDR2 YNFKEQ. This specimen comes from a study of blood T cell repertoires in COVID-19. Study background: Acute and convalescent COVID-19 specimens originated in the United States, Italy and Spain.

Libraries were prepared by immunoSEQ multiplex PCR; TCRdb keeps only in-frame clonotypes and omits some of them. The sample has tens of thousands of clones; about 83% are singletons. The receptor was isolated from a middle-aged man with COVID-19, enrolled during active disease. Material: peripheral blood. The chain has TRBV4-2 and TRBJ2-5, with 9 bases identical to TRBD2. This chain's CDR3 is CASSPRVVAGDQETQYF. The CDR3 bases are TGTGCCAGCAGCCCCCGAGTGGTAGCGGGAGATCAAGAGACCCAGTACTTC.